This T cell receptor beta chain derives from a study of radiation and T cells in renal cell carcinoma. The method was immunoSEQ multiplex PCR; TCRdb's version includes in-frame clones alone and lacks a portion of them. The sample lists roughly 58,000 clones, about three quarters occurring once. Specified time point: blood 4 weeks post-SBRT, at nephrectomy. Sample treatment: 15 Gy SBRT to primary tumor, nephrectomy 4 weeks later. Nephrectomy followed 15 Gy stereotactic body radiation by 4 weeks. Blood was sampled at baseline, 2 weeks and 4 weeks after SBRT. The patient's renal cell carcinoma had clear cell pathology. On this clone: Its antigen remains unidentified.

Study results and caveats: From baseline, blood top tumor clonotypes peaked at 2 weeks post-radiation.

This receptor was identified in a man aged 60-69 years with renal cell carcinoma. Here the sequenced sample was blood, taken from a patient whose treatment included radiotherapy and nephrectomy.

CDR3 DNA sequence: TGTGCCAGCAGCTTAACCGAAATGAACACTGAAGCTTTCTTT. Its protein product is CASSLTEMNTEAFF. The gene calls are TRBV7-8 and TRBJ1-1; D is uncertain. The length of the CDR3 is 14 residues. V was clipped by 2 bases and J by 0 bases, with 7 bases between them. CDR1 is SGHVS, CDR2 FQNEAQ, per germline.